The clone carrying this TCR beta chain was detected a few times. This sample is drawn from a study of control samples from healthy donors and cancer patients. Sequenced by immunoSEQ multiplex PCR; TCRdb stores in-frame clones only, minus some. The sample contains approximately 150,000 clones, 89% of which appear only once. The CDR3 sequence is 15 residues long. The sequenced sample was PBMCs. The rearrangement uses TRBV21-1 and TRBJ1-1; the table names TRBD1, a call not compared with the DNA. TRBV21-1 is marked as a pseudogene. This receptor was identified in a man aged 45 to 65 with head and neck cancer. The CDR3 sequence is CASSKEQGRDTEAFF. The DNA of the CDR3 is TGTGCCAGCAGCAAAGAACAGGGAAGAGACACTGAAGCTTTCTTT.